A selection of T cell receptor beta chains follows, all from one sample in a study of T cell responses to AZD1222 COVID-19 vaccine. Produced via immunoSEQ multiplex PCR; TCRdb's table is partial and in-frame only. This table has 150,000 or so clones, around 94% appearing once. The sequences come from peripheral blood, collected on day 0 of AZD1222 vaccination. These receptors came from an adult in good health. CDR3s include the opening cysteine and the closing phenylalanine or tryptophan. Each record gives: clone size, J gene, V gene, D gene, CDR3 length, CDR3 protein, CDR3 DNA. D genes are given only for firm matches. Clone size is given for some rows only: seen once, a few or many times, or a class if the clone is expanded.

>.|TRBJ1-1|TRBV30|.|17
CAWSSSQPRGMNTEAFF
TGTGCCTGGAGCTCGTCCCAGCCAAGGGGTATGAACACTGAAGCTTTCTTT
>.|TRBJ1-4|TRBV4-1|TRBD1|15
CASSQVGTGGEKLFF
TGCGCCAGCAGCCAGGTCGGGACAGGGGGAGAAAAACTGTTTTTT
>.|TRBJ2-3|TRBV3-1/TRBV3-2|TRBD2|18
CASSTGTSGGYSTDTQYF
TGTGCCAGCAGTACCGGGACTAGCGGGGGGTATAGCACAGATACGCAGTATTTT
>.|TRBJ2-2|TRBV7-9|.|13
CASSLETTGELFF
TGTGCCAGCAGCTTAGAAACCACCGGGGAGCTGTTTTTT
>once|TRBJ2-3|TRBV18|.|16
CASSPPDQGGGDTQYF
TGTGCCAGCTCACCACCGGACCAGGGGGGGGGAGATACGCAGTATTTT
>.|TRBJ1-5|TRBV15|.|17
CATSRGEGPHGGQPQHF
TGTGCCACCAGCAGAGGGGAAGGACCCCATGGGGGTCAGCCCCAGCATTTT
>.|TRBJ1-1|TRBV5-1|.|13
CASSLDNSIQAFF
TGCGCCAGCAGCTTGGACAACTCTATCCAAGCTTTCTTT
>.|TRBJ1-1|TRBV6-5|.|16
CASSYSLLSMNTEAFF
TGTGCCAGCAGTTATTCCCTCTTAAGTATGAACACTGAAGCTTTCTTT
>.|TRBJ1-5|TRBV18|TRBD1|17
CASSLTGGPVSDQPQHF
TGTGCCAGCTCACTGACAGGGGGCCCCGTTAGCGATCAGCCCCAGCATTTT
>.|TRBJ2-5|TRBV5-8|.|12
CASSLVQETQYF
TGTGCCAGCAGCTTGGTTCAAGAGACCCAGTACTTC
>.|TRBJ1-6|TRBV2|TRBD1|15
CASNNRGSYNSPLHF
TGTGCCAGCAACAACAGGGGCTCCTATAATTCACCCCTCCACTTT
>.|TRBJ2-2|TRBV7-2|.|15
CASSYRVRNTGELFF
TGTGCCAGCAGCTACCGGGTCCGAAACACCGGGGAGCTGTTTTTT
>.|TRBJ2-2|TRBV7-2|.|15
CASSVRVGNTGELFF
TGTGCCAGCAGCGTCAGGGTTGGGAACACCGGGGAGCTGTTTTTT
>.|TRBJ2-7|TRBV6-5|TRBD1|14
CASRAGTGAFEQYF
TGTGCCAGCAGGGCCGGGACAGGGGCTTTCGAGCAGTACTTC
>.|TRBJ1-4|TRBV9|.|16
CASSPRGTATNEKLFF
TGTGCCAGCAGCCCGAGGGGAACAGCAACTAATGAAAAACTGTTTTTT
>.|TRBJ2-7|TRBV7-2|TRBD1|15
CASSIRTGVRYEQYF
TGTGCCAGCAGCATAAGGACAGGGGTGAGGTACGAGCAGTACTTC
>.|TRBJ2-3|TRBV27|.|14
CASSLRPTSDTQYF
TGTGCCAGCAGTTTACGCCCCACTTCAGATACGCAGTATTTT
>.|TRBJ1-1|TRBV19|TRBD1|14
CASSIQGGLTEAFF
TGTGCCAGTAGTATACAAGGGGGCTTAACTGAAGCTTTCTTT
>.|TRBJ1-3|TRBV5-6|.|16
CASSLGGLAPGNTIYF
TGTGCCAGCAGCTTGGGCGGCCTTGCCCCCGGAAACACCATATATTTT
>.|TRBJ1-1|TRBV27|TRBD1|20
CASSLWGPGQGIGGSSEAFF
TGTGCCAGCAGTTTGTGGGGTCCGGGACAGGGTATTGGTGGAAGCTCTGAAGCTTTCTTT
>.|TRBJ2-5|TRBV6-5|.|15
CASTPSPTRQETQYF
TGTGCCAGCACCCCGTCCCCTACCCGCCAAGAGACCCAGTACTTC
>.|TRBJ2-3|TRBV12-3/TRBV12-4|.|12
CASSLRTDTQYF
TGTGCCAGCAGTTTAAGAACAGATACGCAGTATTTT
>.|TRBJ1-6|TRBV6-6|.|14
CASSYLGNNSPLHF
TGTGCCAGCAGTTACTTGGGAAATAATTCACCCCTCCACTTT
>.|TRBJ1-6|TRBV6-1|.|14
CASSETGLHSPLHF
TGTGCCAGCAGTGAAACAGGGCTTCACTCACCCCTCCACTTT
>.|TRBJ2-3|TRBV11-3|.|18
CASSLAFSTDSRTDTQYF
TGTGCCAGCAGCTTAGCCTTTTCAACGGACAGCCGCACAGATACGCAGTATTTT
>.|TRBJ1-5|TRBV2|.|16
CASSPGSFSWNQPQHF
TGTGCCAGCAGTCCCGGTTCCTTTTCATGGAATCAGCCCCAGCATTTT
>.|TRBJ1-6|TRBV30|.|17
CAWSVPSTGTDNSPLHF
TGTGCCTGGAGTGTACCAAGCACCGGGACCGATAATTCACCCCTCCACTTT
>.|TRBJ1-2|TRBV5-4|.|13
CASSPGGNYGYTF
TGTGCCAGCAGCCCCGGGGGGAACTATGGCTACACCTTC
>.|TRBJ1-3|TRBV9|.|16
CASSVVAGAEGNTIYF
TGTGCCAGCAGCGTAGTGGCGGGGGCAGAAGGAAACACCATATATTTT
>once|TRBJ2-5|TRBV19|.|15
CASSIGAGRQETQYF
TGTGCCAGTAGTATCGGGGCAGGGAGACAAGAGACCCAGTACTTC
>.|TRBJ1-4|TRBV5-6|.|15
CASRREGVTNEKLFF
TGTGCCAGCAGAAGAGAAGGGGTAACTAATGAAAAACTGTTTTTT
>.|TRBJ1-1|TRBV5-1|.|14
CASSEGPGNTEAFF
TGCGCCAGCAGCGAGGGGCCAGGGAACACTGAAGCTTTCTTT
>.|TRBJ1-1|TRBV27|.|13
CASSGAGGRTSLF
TGTGCCAGCAGCGGAGCGGGCGGACGGACCAGCCTTTTT
>.|TRBJ2-7|TRBV7-8|.|17
CASSLVQRDIPSYEQYF
TGTGCCAGCAGCTTAGTCCAGAGGGACATCCCCTCCTACGAGCAGTACTTC
>.|TRBJ2-7|TRBV5-4|TRBD1|15
CASSSMGQGSYEQYF
TGTGCCAGCAGCTCGATGGGACAGGGTTCCTACGAGCAGTACTTC
>once|TRBJ2-7|TRBV7-9|TRBD1|14
CASSFLDRPYEQYF
TGTGCCAGCAGCTTCCTGGACAGGCCCTACGAGCAGTACTTC
>.|TRBJ1-2|TRBV2|.|11
CASNQDYGYTF
TGTGCCAGCAACCAGGACTATGGCTACACCTTC
>.|TRBJ2-1|TRBV5-1|TRBD2|15
CASSLGLAGHNEQFF
TGCGCCAGCAGCTTGGGCCTAGCGGGGCACAATGAGCAGTTCTTC
>.|TRBJ1-2|TRBV18|.|18
CASSPRVLASGARDGYTF
TGTGCCAGCTCACCGAGGGTCTTAGCGTCGGGTGCGAGGGATGGCTACACCTTC
>.|TRBJ1-1|TRBV27|.|15
CASSLWAGRNTEAFF
TGTGCCAGCAGTTTATGGGCAGGGAGGAACACTGAAGCTTTCTTT
>.|TRBJ1-3|TRBV3-1/TRBV3-2|.|14
CASSRAGGRNTIYF
TGTGCCAGCAGCAGGGCGGGTGGGCGGAACACCATATATTTT
>.|TRBJ2-3|TRBV7-2|.|15
CASSLVAQGGDTQYF
TGTGCCAGCAGCTTAGTGGCACAGGGTGGAGATACGCAGTATTTT
>once|TRBJ2-6|TRBV6-4|TRBD2|13
CASGGGEANVLTF
TGTGCCAGCGGGGGGGGTGAGGCCAACGTCCTGACTTTC
>.|TRBJ2-5|TRBV6-5|TRBD2|14
CASRASGGGETQYF
TGTGCCAGCAGAGCTAGCGGGGGCGGAGAGACCCAGTACTTC
>.|TRBJ2-3|TRBV9|.|13
CASSVSGTDTQYF
TGTGCCAGCAGCGTAAGTGGGACAGATACGCAGTATTTT
>.|TRBJ1-2|TRBV28|TRBD1|15
CASSLPGTGIYGYTF
TGTGCCAGCAGCCTCCCCGGGACAGGGATCTATGGCTACACCTTC
>.|TRBJ1-1|TRBV7-9|.|14
CASSLGQGWTEAFF
TGTGCCAGCAGCTTGGGGCAGGGGTGGACTGAAGCTTTCTTT
>.|TRBJ1-3|TRBV5-1|.|13
CASRDTVGNTIYF
TGCGCCAGCAGGGACACGGTTGGAAACACCATATATTTT